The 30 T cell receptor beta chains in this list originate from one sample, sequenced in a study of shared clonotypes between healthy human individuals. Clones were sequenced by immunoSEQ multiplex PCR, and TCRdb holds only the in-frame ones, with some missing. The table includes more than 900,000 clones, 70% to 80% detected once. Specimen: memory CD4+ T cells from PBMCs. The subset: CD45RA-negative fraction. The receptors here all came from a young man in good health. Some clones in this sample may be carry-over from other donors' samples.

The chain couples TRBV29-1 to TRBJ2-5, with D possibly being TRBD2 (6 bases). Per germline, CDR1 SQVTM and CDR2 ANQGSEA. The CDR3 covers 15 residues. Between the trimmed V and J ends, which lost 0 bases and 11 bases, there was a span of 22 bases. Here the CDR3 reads CSVEDVSSGRYKQYF. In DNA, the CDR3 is TGCAGCGTTGAAGATGTATCAAGCGGGCGCTACAAGCAGTACTTC.

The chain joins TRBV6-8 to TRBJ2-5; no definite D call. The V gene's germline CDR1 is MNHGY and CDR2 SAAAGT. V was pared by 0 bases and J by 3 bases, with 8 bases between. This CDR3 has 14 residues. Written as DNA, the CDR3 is TGTGCCAGCAGTTACTCGATAAGGGAAGAGACCCAGTACTTC. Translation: CASSYSIREETQYF.

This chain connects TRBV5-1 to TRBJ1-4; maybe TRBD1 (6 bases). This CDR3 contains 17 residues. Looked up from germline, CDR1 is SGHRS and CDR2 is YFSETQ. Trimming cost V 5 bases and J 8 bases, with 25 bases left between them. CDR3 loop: CASRPTGTNNLGEKLFF. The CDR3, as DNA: TGCGCCAGCAGGCCAACCGGGACAAACAATCTCGGGGAAAAACTGTTTTTT.

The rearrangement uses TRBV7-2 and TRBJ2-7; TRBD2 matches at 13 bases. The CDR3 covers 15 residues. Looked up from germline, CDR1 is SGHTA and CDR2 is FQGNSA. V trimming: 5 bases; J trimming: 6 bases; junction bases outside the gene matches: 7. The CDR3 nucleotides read TGTGCCAGCAGCAAGACTAGCGGGAGGATTCTCGAGCAGTACTTC. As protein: CASSKTSGRILEQYF.

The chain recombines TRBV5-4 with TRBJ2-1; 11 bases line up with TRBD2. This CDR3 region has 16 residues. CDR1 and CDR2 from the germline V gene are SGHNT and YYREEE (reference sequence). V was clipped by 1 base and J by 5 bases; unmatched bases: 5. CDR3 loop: CASSLSSGRTHNEQFF. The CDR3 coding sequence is TGTGCCAGCAGCTTGTCTAGCGGGAGGACTCACAATGAGCAGTTCTTC.

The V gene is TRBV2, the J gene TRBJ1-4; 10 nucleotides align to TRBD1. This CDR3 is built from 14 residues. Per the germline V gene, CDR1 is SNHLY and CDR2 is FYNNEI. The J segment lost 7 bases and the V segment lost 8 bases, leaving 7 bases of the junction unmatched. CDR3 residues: CASLRDRGPEKLFF. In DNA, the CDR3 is TGTGCCAGCTTACGGGACAGGGGACCTGAAAAACTGTTTTTT.

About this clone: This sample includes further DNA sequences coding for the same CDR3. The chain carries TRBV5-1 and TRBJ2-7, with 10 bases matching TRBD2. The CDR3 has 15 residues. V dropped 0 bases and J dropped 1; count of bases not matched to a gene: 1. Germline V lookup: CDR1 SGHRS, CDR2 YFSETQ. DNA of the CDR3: TGCGCCAGCAGCTTGGTACTAGCGGGGTCCTACGAGCAGTACTTC. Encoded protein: CASSLVLAGSYEQYF.

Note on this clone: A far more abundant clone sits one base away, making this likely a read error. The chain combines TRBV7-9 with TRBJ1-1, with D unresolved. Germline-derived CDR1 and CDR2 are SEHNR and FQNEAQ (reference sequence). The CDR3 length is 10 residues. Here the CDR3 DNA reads TGTGCCGCAGGAGGACTTGAAGCTCTCTTT. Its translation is CAAGGLEALF. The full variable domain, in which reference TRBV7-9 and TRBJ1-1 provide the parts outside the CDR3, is DTGVSQNPRHKITKRGQNVTFRCDPISEHNRLYWYRQTLGQGPEFLTYFQNEAQLEKSRLLSDRFSAERPKGSFSTLEIQRTEQGDSAMYLCAAGGLEALFGQGTRLTVV.

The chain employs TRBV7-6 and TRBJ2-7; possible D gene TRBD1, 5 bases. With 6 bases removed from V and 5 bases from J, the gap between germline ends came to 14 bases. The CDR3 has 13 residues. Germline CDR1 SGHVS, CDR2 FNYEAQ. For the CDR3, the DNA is TGTGCCAGCAGACGTGGGGCGTTTGACGAGCAGTACTTC. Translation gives CASRRGAFDEQYF.

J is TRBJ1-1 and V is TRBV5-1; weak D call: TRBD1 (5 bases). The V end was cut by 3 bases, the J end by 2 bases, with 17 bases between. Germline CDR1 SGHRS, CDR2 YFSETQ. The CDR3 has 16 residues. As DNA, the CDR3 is TGCGCCAGCAGCTGGCTGGCAGGGCGAATCAACACTGAAGCTTTCTTT. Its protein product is CASSWLAGRINTEAFF. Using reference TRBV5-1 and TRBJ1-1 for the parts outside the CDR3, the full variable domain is KAGVTQTPRYLIKTRGQQVTLSCSPISGHRSVSWYQQTPGQGLQFLFEYFSETQRNKGNFPGRFSGRQFSNSRSEMNVSTLELGDSALYLCASSWLAGRINTEAFFGQGTRLTVV.

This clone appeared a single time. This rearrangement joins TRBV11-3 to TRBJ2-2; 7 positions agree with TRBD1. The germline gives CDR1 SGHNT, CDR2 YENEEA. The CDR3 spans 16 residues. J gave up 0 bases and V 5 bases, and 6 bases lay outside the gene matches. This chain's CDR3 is CASSPQGYSNTGELFF. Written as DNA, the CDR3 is TGTGCCAGCAGCCCACAGGGGTATTCGAACACCGGGGAGCTGTTTTTT.

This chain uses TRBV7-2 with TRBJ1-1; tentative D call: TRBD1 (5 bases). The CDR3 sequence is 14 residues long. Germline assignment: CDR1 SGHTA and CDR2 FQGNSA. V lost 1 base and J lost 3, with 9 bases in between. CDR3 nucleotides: TGTGCCAGCAGCTTAGAAAGGGGATACACTGAAGCTTTCTTT. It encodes CASSLERGYTEAFF.

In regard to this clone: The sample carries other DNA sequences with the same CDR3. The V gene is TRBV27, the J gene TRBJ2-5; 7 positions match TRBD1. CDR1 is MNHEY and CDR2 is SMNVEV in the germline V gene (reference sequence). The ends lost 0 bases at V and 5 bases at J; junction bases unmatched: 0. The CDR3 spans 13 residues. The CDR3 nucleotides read TGTGCCAGCAGTTTATCAGGGGGCGAGACCCAGTACTTC. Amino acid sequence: CASSLSGGETQYF.

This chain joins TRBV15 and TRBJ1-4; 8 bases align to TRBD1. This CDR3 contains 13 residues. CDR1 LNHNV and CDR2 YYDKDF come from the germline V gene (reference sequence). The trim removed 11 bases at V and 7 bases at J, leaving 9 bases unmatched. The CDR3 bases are TGTGCCGTGGGGGACAGGTCCCTTGAAAAACTGTTTTTT. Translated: CAVGDRSLEKLFF. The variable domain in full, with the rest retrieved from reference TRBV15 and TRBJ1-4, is DAMVIQNPRYQVTQFGKPVTLSCSQTLNHNVMYWYQQKSSQAPKLLFHYYDKDFNNEADTPDNFQSRRPNTSFCFLDIRSPGLGDTAMYLCAVGDRSLEKLFFGSGTQLSVL.

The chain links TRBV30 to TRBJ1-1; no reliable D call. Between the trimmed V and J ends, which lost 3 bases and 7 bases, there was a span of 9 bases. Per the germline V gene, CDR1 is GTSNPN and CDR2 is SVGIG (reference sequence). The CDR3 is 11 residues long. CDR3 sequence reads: CAWRTDGEAFF. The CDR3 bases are TGTGCCTGGAGGACGGACGGTGAAGCTTTCTTT.

Here the CDR3 reads CASSDGDRLYGYTF. Here the CDR3 DNA reads TGTGCCAGTAGTGATGGGGACAGACTCTATGGCTACACCTTC. This sequence joins TRBV19 and TRBJ1-2; TRBD1 agrees at 7 bases. The CDR3 contains 14 residues. Per the germline V gene, CDR1 is LNHDA and CDR2 is SQIVND (reference sequence). V was clipped by 5 bases and J by 4 bases; unmatched bases: 7.

The CDR3 coding sequence is TGCGCCAGCAGCCAAGATCTTGGGGCGAGGGGTAACTATGGCTACACCTTC. This translates into CASSQDLGARGNYGYTF. V usage is TRBV4-3 and J usage is TRBJ1-2, with D possibly matching TRBD1 (5 bases). Germline loops: CDR1 LGHNA, CDR2 YSLEER. The V gene lost 0 bases and the J gene lost 1 base, with 15 bases spanning the gap. The CDR3 has 17 residues.

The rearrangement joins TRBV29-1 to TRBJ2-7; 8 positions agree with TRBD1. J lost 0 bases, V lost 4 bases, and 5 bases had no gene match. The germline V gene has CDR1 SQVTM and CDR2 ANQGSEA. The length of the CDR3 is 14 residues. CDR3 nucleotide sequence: TGCAGCGTTGGACAGGGGACCCTCTCCTACGAGCAGTACTTC. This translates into CSVGQGTLSYEQYF.

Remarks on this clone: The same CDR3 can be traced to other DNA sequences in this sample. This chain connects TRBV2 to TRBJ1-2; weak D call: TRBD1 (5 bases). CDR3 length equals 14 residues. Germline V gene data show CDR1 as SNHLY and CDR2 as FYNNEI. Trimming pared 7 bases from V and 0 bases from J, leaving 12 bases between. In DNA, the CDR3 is TGTGCCAGCAAAGGGACGGGAGCTAACTATGGCTACACCTTC. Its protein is CASKGTGANYGYTF.

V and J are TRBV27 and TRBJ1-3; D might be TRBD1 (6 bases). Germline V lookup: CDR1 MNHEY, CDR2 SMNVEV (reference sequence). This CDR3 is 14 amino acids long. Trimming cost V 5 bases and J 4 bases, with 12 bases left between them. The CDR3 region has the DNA TGTGCCAGCAGTCCAAACAGGGTCGGAAACACCATATATTTT. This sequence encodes CASSPNRVGNTIYF.

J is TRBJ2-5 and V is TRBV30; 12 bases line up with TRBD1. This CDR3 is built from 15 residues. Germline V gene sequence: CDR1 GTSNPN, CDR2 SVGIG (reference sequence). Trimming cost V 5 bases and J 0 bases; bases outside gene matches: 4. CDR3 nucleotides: TGTGCCTGGGAGGGACAGGGGGCCCACCAAGAGACCCAGTACTTC. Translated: CAWEGQGAHQETQYF.

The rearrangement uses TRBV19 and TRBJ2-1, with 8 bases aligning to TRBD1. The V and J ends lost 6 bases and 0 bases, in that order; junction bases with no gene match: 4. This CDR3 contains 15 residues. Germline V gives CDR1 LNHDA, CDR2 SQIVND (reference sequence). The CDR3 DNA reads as TGTGCCAGTAGCCGGACAGGGTTCTCCTACAATGAGCAGTTCTTC. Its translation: CASSRTGFSYNEQFF. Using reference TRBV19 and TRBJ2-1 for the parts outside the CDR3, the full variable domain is DGGITQSPKYLFRKEGQNVTLSCEQNLNHDAMYWYRQDPGQGLRLIYYSQIVNDFQKGDIAEGYSVSREKKESFPLTVTSAQKNPTAFYLCASSRTGFSYNEQFFGPGTRLTVL.

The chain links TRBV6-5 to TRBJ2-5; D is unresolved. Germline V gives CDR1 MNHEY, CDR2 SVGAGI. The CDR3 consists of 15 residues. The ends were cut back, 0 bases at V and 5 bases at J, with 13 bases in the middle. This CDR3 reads CASSYSGTGRETQYF. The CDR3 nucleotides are TGTGCCAGCAGTTACTCGGGCACGGGCCGGGAGACCCAGTACTTC.

The DNA of the CDR3 is TGTGCCAGCAACTTTCGGAAGGGTCCTAATGAAAAACTGTTTTTT. This gives the protein CASNFRKGPNEKLFF. The J gene is TRBJ1-4, the V gene TRBV2, with D unresolved. The V end was cut by 7 bases, the J end by 3 bases, with 15 bases between. The CDR3 spans 15 residues. CDR1 is SNHLY and CDR2 is FYNNEI in the germline V gene. Variable domain in full (rest from reference TRBV2 and TRBJ1-4): EPEVTQTPSHQVTQMGQEVILRCVPISNHLYFYWYRQILGQKVEFLVSFYNNEISEKSEIFDDQFSVERPDGSNFTLKIRSTKLEDSAMYFCASNFRKGPNEKLFFGSGTQLSVL.

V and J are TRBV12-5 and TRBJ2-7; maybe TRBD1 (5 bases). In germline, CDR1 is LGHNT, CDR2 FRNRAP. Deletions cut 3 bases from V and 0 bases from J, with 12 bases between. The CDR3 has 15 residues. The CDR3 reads CASGLGDSRSYEQYF. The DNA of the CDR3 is TGTGCTAGTGGTTTAGGCGACAGTCGCTCCTACGAGCAGTACTTC.

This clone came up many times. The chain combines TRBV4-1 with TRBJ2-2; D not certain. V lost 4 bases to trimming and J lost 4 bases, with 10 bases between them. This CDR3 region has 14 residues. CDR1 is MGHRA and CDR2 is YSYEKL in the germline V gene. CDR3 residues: CASSLSLGTGELFF. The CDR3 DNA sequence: TGCGCCAGCAGCCTTTCCTTAGGCACCGGGGAGCTGTTTTTT.

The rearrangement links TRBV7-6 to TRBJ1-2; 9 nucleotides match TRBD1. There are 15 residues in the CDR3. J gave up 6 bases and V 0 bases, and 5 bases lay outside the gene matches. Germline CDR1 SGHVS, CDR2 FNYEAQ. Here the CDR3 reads CASSLALTGGHGYTF. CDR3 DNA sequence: TGTGCCAGCAGCTTAGCGTTGACAGGGGGACATGGCTACACCTTC. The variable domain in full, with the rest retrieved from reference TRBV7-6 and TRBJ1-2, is GAGVSQSPRYKVTKRGQDVALRCDPISGHVSLYWYRQALGQGPEFLTYFNYEAQQDKSGLPNDRFSAERPEGSISTLTIQRTEQRDSAMYRCASSLALTGGHGYTFGSGTRLTVV.

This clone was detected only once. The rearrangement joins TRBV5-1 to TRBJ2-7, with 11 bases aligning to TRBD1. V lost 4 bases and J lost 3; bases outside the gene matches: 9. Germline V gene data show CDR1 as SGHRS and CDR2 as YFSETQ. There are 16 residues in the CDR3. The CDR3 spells CASSLEGGTGGYEQYF. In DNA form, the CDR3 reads TGCGCCAGCAGCCTTGAAGGAGGGACAGGGGGCTACGAGCAGTACTTC. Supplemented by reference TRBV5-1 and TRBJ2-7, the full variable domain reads KAGVTQTPRYLIKTRGQQVTLSCSPISGHRSVSWYQQTPGQGLQFLFEYFSETQRNKGNFPGRFSGRQFSNSRSEMNVSTLELGDSALYLCASSLEGGTGGYEQYFGPGTRLTVT.

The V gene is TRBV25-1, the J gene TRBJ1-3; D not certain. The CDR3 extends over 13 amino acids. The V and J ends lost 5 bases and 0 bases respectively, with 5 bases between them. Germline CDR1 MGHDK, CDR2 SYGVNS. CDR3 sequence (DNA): TGTGCCAGCAGTCTCAGCTCTGGAAACACCATATATTTT. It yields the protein CASSLSSGNTIYF. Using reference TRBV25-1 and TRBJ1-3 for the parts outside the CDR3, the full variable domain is EADIYQTPRYLVIGTGKKITLECSQTMGHDKMYWYQQDPGMELHLIHYSYGVNSTEKGDLSSESTVSRIRTEHFPLTLESARPSHTSQYLCASSLSSGNTIYFGEGSWLTVV.

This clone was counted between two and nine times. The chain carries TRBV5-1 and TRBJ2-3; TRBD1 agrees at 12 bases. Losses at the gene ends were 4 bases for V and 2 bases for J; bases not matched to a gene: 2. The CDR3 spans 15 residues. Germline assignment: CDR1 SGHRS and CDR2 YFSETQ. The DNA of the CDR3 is TGCGCCAGCAGCCGGGACAGGGGGCCCACAGATACGCAGTATTTT. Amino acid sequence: CASSRDRGPTDTQYF.